This T cell receptor beta chain was found in a study of T cells in Graves' hyperthyroidism and ophthalmopathy. Study overall: Peripheral blood collection took place at initial diagnosis, before any treatment.

RNA transcripts were the template for amplifying TCR beta CDR3 regions. HTBI primers were employed in a first-round RT-PCR of the TCR CDR3. TCRdb reprocessed the multiplex PCR reads via MiXCR and lists one record per CDR3 protein. The sample yields more than 650,000 distinct CDR3 sequences, around 15% seen once. General observations from the study: Also found in blood were most expanded thyroid clonotypes above 0.001.

Details on this clonotype: Its antigen is unknown.

CDR1 is SNHLY, CDR2 FYNNEI, per germline. The CDR3 consists of 12 residues. V lost 4 bases and J 5 bases, leaving 8 bases between the germline ends. The study enrolled patients aged 18 to 65 with newly diagnosed hyperthyroidism of under 2 months' duration. Patients with uncontrolled infections, other autoimmune diseases, pregnancy or lactation were excluded. The genes are TRBV2 and TRBJ2-5; D is uncertain. The sequence derives from a woman aged 18-29 years with Graves' hyperthyroidism. The sequenced material came from blood. This CDR3 reads CASSVQAETQYF. The CDR3 DNA sequence: TGTGCCAGCAGTGTACAAGCGGAGACCCAGTACTTC.